A single sample is the source of the 30 T cell receptor beta chains below, sequenced in a study of blood T cells in healthy people across ages. A sample-barcoded 5' primer and a J-beta primer mix were used in a second PCR of about 6 to 11 cycles. TCRdb redid the calling of the 5' RACE reads with MiXCR, one entry per CDR3 protein. Seen here are about 1.4 million distinct CDR3 sequences, around 55% observed once, and the top ten hold 6.5% to 8.5%. Sequencing used blood. These receptors were taken from a man between 18 and 35 years old in good health.

This chain connects TRBV7-9 to TRBJ1-2; 9 bases line up with TRBD1. Germline CDR1 SEHNR, CDR2 FQNEAQ (reference sequence). The CDR3 spans 18 residues. V trimming: 5 bases; J trimming: 4 bases; junction bases outside the gene matches: 17. DNA for the CDR3: TGTGCCAGCAGCGCCACCAGAGACAGGGGGTCTTCCTTCTATGGCTACACCTTC. This encodes CASSATRDRGSSFYGYTF.

V is TRBV4-3 and J is TRBJ2-7; 13 positions agree with TRBD2. The CDR3 sequence is 18 residues long. CDR1 is LGHNA, CDR2 YSLEER, per germline. Losses at the gene ends were 1 base for V and 2 bases for J; bases not matched to a gene: 8. CDR3 loop: CASSQVLGTSGATYEQYF. The CDR3 DNA sequence: TGCGCCAGCAGCCAAGTTTTGGGGACTAGCGGGGCTACCTACGAGCAGTACTTC.

The V gene is TRBV4-1, the J gene TRBJ2-2, with D hard to call. This CDR3 contains 16 residues. The V gene's germline CDR1 is MGHRA and CDR2 YSYEKL. V lost 1 base and J 3 bases, leaving 12 bases between the germline ends. As DNA, the CDR3 is TGCGCCAGCAGCCAAGGTTTGGCCCCCTACACCGGGGAGCTGTTTTTT. It codes for CASSQGLAPYTGELFF.

As concerns this clonotype: Germline is not matched at one junction end, which may reflect a read error. The gene calls are TRBV7-8 and TRBJ2-1, with 9 bases aligning to TRBD1. The CDR3 runs to 15 residues. The germline V gene encodes CDR1 SGHVS and CDR2 FQNEAQ. This CDR3 reads CASSEGTGRNNERYF. CDR3 nucleotides: TGTGCCAGCAGCGAAGGGACAGGGCGGAACAATGAGCGGTACTTC.

The chain couples TRBV19 to TRBJ1-2; D not certain. This CDR3 contains 11 residues. Germline lookup yields CDR1 LNHDA and CDR2 SQIVND (reference sequence). The germline V and J ends were trimmed by 7 bases and 4 bases, with 7 bases remaining between them. CDR3 amino acids: CASISIYGYTF. The CDR3 nucleotides are TGTGCCAGTATCAGCATCTATGGCTACACCTTC.

V and J are TRBV5-6 and TRBJ2-1; D unclear. This CDR3 comprises 14 residues. Trimming removed 0 bases at V and 8 bases at J, with 12 bases between. Germline V gene sequence: CDR1 SGHDT, CDR2 YYEEEE. The CDR3, as DNA: TGTGCCAGCAGCTTGGGTCCGGTTTTCGATGAGCAGTTCTTC. Amino acids: CASSLGPVFDEQFF.

This clonotype was counted between two and nine times. This rearrangement joins TRBV5-1 to TRBJ2-7; no clear D. The CDR3 is 15 amino acids. Trimming took 1 base from V and 3 from J, leaving 14 bases between them. Germline V lookup: CDR1 SGHRS, CDR2 YFSETQ. CDR3 nucleotide sequence: TGCGCCAGCAGCTTGTCGGCCGGGTCTTACTACGAGCAGTACTTC. Translated, it gives CASSLSAGSYYEQYF.

The chain carries TRBV5-1 and TRBJ2-3; 9 bases align to TRBD1. The CDR3 is made up of 15 amino acids. Germline V gene lookup returns CDR1 SGHRS and CDR2 YFSETQ. Trimming cost V 1 base and J 3 bases; bases outside gene matches: 3. The DNA for the CDR3 is TGCGCCAGCAGCTTGAGTGGACAGGGGACAGATACGCAGTATTTT. This encodes CASSLSGQGTDTQYF.

A few counts support this clonotype. The chain combines TRBV6-1 with TRBJ1-6; possible D gene TRBD1, 6 bases. From germline, CDR1 is MNHNS and CDR2 SASEGT. This CDR3 region has 15 residues. V was clipped by 10 bases and J by 10 bases, with 23 bases between them. The CDR3 protein is CATTTWGADRSPLHF. In DNA, the CDR3 is TGTGCCACCACAACCTGGGGGGCGGATCGGTCACCCCTCCACTTT.

The chain couples TRBV7-2 to TRBJ2-7; D possibly matches TRBD1 or TRBD2 (5 bases each). In germline, CDR1 is SGHTA, CDR2 FQGNSA. Trimming took off 4 bases at V and 3 bases at J, with 13 bases between the two ends. The CDR3 is 14 residues long. This chain's CDR3 is CASSWGPTVYEQYF. CDR3 nucleotides: TGTGCCAGCAGCTGGGGACCCACGGTCTACGAGCAGTACTTC.

This clonotype was picked up one time. The chain recombines TRBV7-2 with TRBJ2-2, with TRBD2 as a possible D gene (5 bases). Trimming took off 0 bases at V and 6 bases at J, with 17 bases between the two ends. In germline, CDR1 is SGHTA, CDR2 FQGNSA. This CDR3 has 17 amino acids. CDR3 sequence reads: CASSLAFAGGYPGELFF. CDR3 bases: TGTGCCAGCAGCTTAGCTTTTGCAGGAGGTTACCCCGGGGAGCTGTTTTTT.

CDR3 coding DNA: TGTGCCAGCAGCTTATGGACAGCCTATAATTCACCCCTCCACTTT. This translates into CASSLWTAYNSPLHF. The V and J genes are TRBV7-9 and TRBJ1-6, with D possibly TRBD1 on 6 matching bases. This CDR3 is 15 amino acids long. Per the germline V gene, CDR1 is SEHNR and CDR2 is FQNEAQ (reference sequence). V lost 2 bases and J lost 2, with 7 bases in between.

J is TRBJ2-3 and V is TRBV20-1, with a possible D match to TRBD1 (6 bases). CDR1 DFQATT and CDR2 SNEGSKA come from the germline V gene (reference sequence). The CDR3 sequence is 16 residues long. V lost 0 bases and J 2 bases, leaving 15 bases between the germline ends. The CDR3 region is CSARDTQGVHTDTQYF. DNA of the CDR3: TGCAGTGCTAGAGATACACAGGGAGTACACACAGATACGCAGTATTTT.

A few counts support this clonotype. The chain has TRBV4-1 and TRBJ2-1; 9 bases agree with TRBD2. Germline V gene sequence: CDR1 MGHRA, CDR2 YSYEKL. This CDR3 has 15 amino acids. J gave up 4 bases and V 4 bases, and 5 bases lay outside the gene matches. The CDR3 reads CASSRLAGNYNEQFF. The CDR3 nucleotides are TGCGCCAGCAGCCGCCTAGCGGGGAATTACAATGAGCAGTTCTTC.

CDR3 bases: TGCAGCGTTTATCCGCTAGCGGAACAAGAGACCCAGTACTTC. Its translation is CSVYPLAEQETQYF. This chain links TRBV29-1 with TRBJ2-5; 7 positions agree with TRBD2. The V segment lost 5 bases and the J segment 2 bases; nucleotides outside the gene matches: 8. This CDR3 contains 14 residues. Per the germline V gene, CDR1 is SQVTM and CDR2 is ANQGSEA.

The V and J genes are TRBV10-3 and TRBJ2-5; 8 nucleotides match TRBD2. The germline V gene encodes CDR1 ENHRY and CDR2 SYGVKD. The CDR3 sequence is 18 residues long. The ends lost 0 bases at V and 6 bases at J; junction bases unmatched: 15. CDR3 sequence: CAISESKMASGFGKTQYF. Written as DNA, the CDR3 is TGTGCCATCAGTGAGTCGAAAATGGCTAGCGGGTTCGGGAAGACCCAGTACTTC.

V is TRBV4-1 and J is TRBJ1-6; TRBD1 matches at 7 bases. From germline, CDR1 is MGHRA and CDR2 YSYEKL. J lost 9 bases, V lost 6 bases, and 14 bases had no gene match. The CDR3 contains 16 residues. CDR3 amino acids: CASRRTPGTESSPLHF. Here the CDR3 DNA reads TGCGCCAGCAGACGCACCCCCGGGACAGAGTCTTCACCCCTCCACTTT.

This clonotype turned up a few times. The chain uses TRBV5-1 and TRBJ2-4; D assignment may be TRBD1 or TRBD2 (5 bases each). The J call is doubtful: the DNA matches TRBJ2-7 better. The CDR3 loop spans 15 amino acids. Germline V CDR1 and CDR2: SGHRS, YFSETQ. The CDR3 region is CASSGLGVSAVEQYF. The CDR3 coding sequence is TGCGCCAGCAGCGGCCTGGGGGTTAGCGCGGTCGAGCAGTACTTC.

The V call is TRBV5-6, the J call TRBJ2-5, with no clear D. With 6 bases removed from V and 1 base from J, the gap between germline ends came to 7 bases. Germline V CDR1 and CDR2: SGHDT, YYEEEE. This CDR3 is 12 amino acids long. CDR3 in DNA: TGTGCCAGCACTGATTTCCAAGAGACCCAGTACTTC. It translates to CASTDFQETQYF. Using reference TRBV5-6 and TRBJ2-5 for the parts outside the CDR3, the full variable domain is DAGVTQSPTHLIKTRGQQVTLRCSPKSGHDTVSWYQQALGQGPQFIFQYYEEEERQRGNFPDRFSGHQFPNYSSELNVNALLLGDSALYLCASTDFQETQYFGPGTRLLVL.

This sequence joins TRBV11-2 and TRBJ1-2, with D perhaps TRBD1 (5 bases). The CDR3 totals 17 residues. CDR1 is SGHAT, CDR2 FQNNGV, per germline. The V end lost 1 base, the J end lost 3 bases, and 18 bases lay between the germline ends. The CDR3 region has the DNA TGTGCCAGCAGCTTAGCCTATGGACACGCCGGGGACTATGGCTACACCTTC. It specifies CASSLAYGHAGDYGYTF.

This chain links TRBV5-1 with TRBJ2-3, with D unclear. This CDR3 is built from 14 residues. Germline CDR1 and CDR2: SGHRS and YFSETQ. The ends were cut back, 0 bases at V and 2 bases at J, with 7 bases in the middle. The CDR3 loop is CASSLDQSTDTQYF. The CDR3 region has the DNA TGCGCCAGCAGCTTGGATCAGTCCACAGATACGCAGTATTTT. Drawing the rest from reference TRBV5-1 and TRBJ2-3, the complete variable domain is KAGVTQTPRYLIKTRGQQVTLSCSPISGHRSVSWYQQTPGQGLQFLFEYFSETQRNKGNFPGRFSGRQFSNSRSEMNVSTLELGDSALYLCASSLDQSTDTQYFGPGTRLTVL.

V usage is TRBV29-1 and J usage is TRBJ1-2, with D possibly TRBD1 on 5 matching bases. Germline CDR1 and CDR2: SQVTM and ANQGSEA. Trimming removed 3 bases at V and 6 bases at J, with 11 bases between. This CDR3 region has 12 residues. The chain's CDR3 is CSVDEGVNGYTF. Here the CDR3 DNA reads TGCAGCGTTGACGAAGGGGTTAATGGCTACACCTTC.

This clonotype showed up just a few times. The chain links TRBV20-1 to TRBJ1-5, with D perhaps matching TRBD1 (5 bases). Trimming shortened V by 3 bases and J by 6 bases, and 12 bases separated the two germline ends. The CDR3 length is 13 residues. Germline CDR1 DFQATT, CDR2 SNEGSKA (reference sequence). CDR3 sequence reads: CSASIREGQPQHF. CDR3 nucleotides: TGCAGTGCTAGTATCAGGGAGGGTCAGCCCCAGCATTTT.

The chain couples TRBV20-1 to TRBJ2-5, with unresolved D. The CDR3 totals 11 residues. Trimming shortened V by 4 bases and J by 3 bases, and 6 bases separated the two germline ends. Germline V lookup: CDR1 DFQATT, CDR2 SNEGSKA (reference sequence). CDR3 in DNA: TGCAGTGCTACCCTAAAAGAGACCCAGTACTTC. As protein: CSATLKETQYF.

The chain joins TRBV12-3 or TRBV12-4 to TRBJ2-3; no reliable D call. The CDR3 covers 15 residues. The V gene lost 6 bases and the J gene lost 4 bases, with 17 bases spanning the gap. The CDR3 DNA reads TGTGCCAGCAGACCTACCCAGAGTGTATCAGATACGCAGTATTTT. It translates to CASRPTQSVSDTQYF.

The J gene is TRBJ1-5, the V gene TRBV24-1; D remains ambiguous. The CDR3 runs to 17 residues. V lost 0 bases, J lost 3 bases, and 14 bases lay in between. CDR1 is KGHDR and CDR2 is SFDVKD in the germline V gene. The CDR3 here is CATSDLAAVYFNQPQHF. For the CDR3, the DNA is TGTGCCACCAGTGATTTGGCGGCAGTCTATTTCAATCAGCCCCAGCATTTT.

This clonotype was recorded a few times. The J gene is TRBJ2-1, the V gene TRBV29-1; 8 bases are a match to TRBD2. Germline V gene sequence: CDR1 SQVTM, CDR2 ANQGSEA. CDR3 size: 14 residues. After removal of 3 bases from V and 6 bases from J, the junction contained 7 bases not matched to a gene. This CDR3 is CSVDHGRAFNEQFF. DNA of the CDR3: TGCAGCGTTGATCACGGGAGGGCGTTCAATGAGCAGTTCTTC.

The genes are TRBV20-1 and TRBJ2-7; TRBD2 matches 9 bases. The germline V gene encodes CDR1 DFQATT and CDR2 SNEGSKA (reference sequence). This CDR3 has 14 residues. The V gene end was trimmed by 1 base and the J gene end by 0 bases; junction bases not matched to a gene: 1. CDR3 residues: CSARVREGSYEQYF. In nucleotides, the CDR3 is TGCAGTGCTAGAGTGCGGGAGGGCTCCTACGAGCAGTACTTC.

The chain employs TRBV5-1 and TRBJ2-3; 15 positions match TRBD2. Germline CDR1 reads SGHRS; CDR2 reads YFSETQ. V lost 7 bases, J lost 5 bases, and 14 bases stayed unmatched. The CDR3 extends over 18 amino acids. CDR3 DNA sequence: TGCGCCAGCGGATTCTTGGGGACTAGCGGGGGGCTCGGAGATACGCAGTATTTT. Translating gives CASGFLGTSGGLGDTQYF.

The chain carries TRBV6-2 or TRBV6-3 and TRBJ2-5, with 7 bases identical to TRBD1. Germline V gives CDR1 MNHEY, CDR2 SVGEGT. The CDR3 consists of 16 residues. V shed 5 bases, J shed 1 base, and the junction held 10 bases outside the gene matches. CDR3 nucleotides: TGTGCCAGCAGTACCTACAGGGGCCGGGGCCAAGAGACCCAGTACTTC. It is translated as CASSTYRGRGQETQYF.